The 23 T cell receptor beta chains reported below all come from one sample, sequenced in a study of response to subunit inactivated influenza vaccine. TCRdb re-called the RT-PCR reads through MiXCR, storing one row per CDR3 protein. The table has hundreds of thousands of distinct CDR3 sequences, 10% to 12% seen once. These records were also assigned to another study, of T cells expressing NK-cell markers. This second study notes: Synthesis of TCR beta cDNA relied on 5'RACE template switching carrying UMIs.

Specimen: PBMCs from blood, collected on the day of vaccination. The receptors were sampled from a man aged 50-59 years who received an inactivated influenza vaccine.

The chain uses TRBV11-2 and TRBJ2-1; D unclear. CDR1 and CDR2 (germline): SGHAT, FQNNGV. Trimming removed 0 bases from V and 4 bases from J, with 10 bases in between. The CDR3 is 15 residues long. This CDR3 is CASSLEASIYNEQFF. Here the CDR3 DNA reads TGTGCCAGCAGCTTAGAGGCTTCCATATACAATGAGCAGTTCTTC.

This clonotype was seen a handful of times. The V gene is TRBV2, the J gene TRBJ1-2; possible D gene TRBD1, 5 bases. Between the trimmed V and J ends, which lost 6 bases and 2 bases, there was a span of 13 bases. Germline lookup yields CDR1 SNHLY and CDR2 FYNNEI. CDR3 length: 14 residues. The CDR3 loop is CASRAGPRNYGYTF. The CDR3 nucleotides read TGTGCCAGCAGAGCAGGGCCCCGAAACTATGGCTACACCTTC.

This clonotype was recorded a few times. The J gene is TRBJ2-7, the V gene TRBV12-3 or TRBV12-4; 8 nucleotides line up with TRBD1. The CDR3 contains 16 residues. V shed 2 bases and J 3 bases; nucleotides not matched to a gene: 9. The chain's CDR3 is CASSLSGTGELYEQYF. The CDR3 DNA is TGTGCCAGCAGTTTATCGGGGACAGGTGAACTCTACGAGCAGTACTTC.

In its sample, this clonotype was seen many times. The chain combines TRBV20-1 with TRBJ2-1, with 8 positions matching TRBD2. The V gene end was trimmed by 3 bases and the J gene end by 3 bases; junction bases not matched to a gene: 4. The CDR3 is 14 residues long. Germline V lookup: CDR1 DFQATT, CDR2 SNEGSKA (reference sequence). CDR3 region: CSASAGGGYNEQFF. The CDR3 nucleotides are TGCAGTGCTAGTGCGGGGGGTGGCTACAATGAGCAGTTCTTC.

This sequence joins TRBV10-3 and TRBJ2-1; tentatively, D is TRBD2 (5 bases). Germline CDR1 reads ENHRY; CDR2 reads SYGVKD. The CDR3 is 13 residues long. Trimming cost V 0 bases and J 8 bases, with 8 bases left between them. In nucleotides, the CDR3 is TGTGCCATCAGTGAGTCGGGAGTAGATGAGCAGTTCTTC. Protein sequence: CAISESGVDEQFF.

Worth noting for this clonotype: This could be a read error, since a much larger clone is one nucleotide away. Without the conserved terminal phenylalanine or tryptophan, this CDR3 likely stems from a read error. Here the CDR3 DNA reads TGTGCCAGCAGTGCGACTGAGACCTACGAGCAGTACCTC. Its translation: CASSATETYEQYL. This chain joins TRBV12-3 or TRBV12-4 and TRBJ2-7; D ambiguous. CDR3 length: 13 amino acids. V was shortened by 5 bases and J by 2 bases, with 10 bases between the two germline ends.

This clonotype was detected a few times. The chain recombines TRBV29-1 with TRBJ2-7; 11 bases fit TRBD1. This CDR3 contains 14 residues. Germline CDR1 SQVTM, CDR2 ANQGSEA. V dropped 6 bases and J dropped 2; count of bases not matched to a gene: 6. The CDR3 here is CSVAGTGGTYEQYF. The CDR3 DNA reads TGCAGCGTGGCCGGGACAGGGGGGACCTACGAGCAGTACTTC.

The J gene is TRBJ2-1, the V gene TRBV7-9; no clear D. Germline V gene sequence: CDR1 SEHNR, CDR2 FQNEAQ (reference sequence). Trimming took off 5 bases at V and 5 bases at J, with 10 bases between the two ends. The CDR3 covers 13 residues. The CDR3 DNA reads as TGTGCCAGCAGCCGACGCAGCGACAATGAGCAGTTCTTC. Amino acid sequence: CASSRRSDNEQFF.

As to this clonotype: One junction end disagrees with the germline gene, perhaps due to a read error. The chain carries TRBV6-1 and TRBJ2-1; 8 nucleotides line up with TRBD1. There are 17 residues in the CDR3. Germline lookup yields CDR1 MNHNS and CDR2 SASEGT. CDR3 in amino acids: CASRTKGQAYAYNEQIF. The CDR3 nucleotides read TGTGCCAGCAGGACAAAGGGACAGGCCTATGCCTACAATGAGCAGATCTTC.

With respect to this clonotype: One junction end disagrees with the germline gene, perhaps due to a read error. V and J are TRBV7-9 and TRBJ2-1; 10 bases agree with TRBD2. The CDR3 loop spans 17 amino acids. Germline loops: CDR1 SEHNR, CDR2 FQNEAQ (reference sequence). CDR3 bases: TGTGCCAGCAGCTTAGGCTCTAGCGGGGGTTCCTACAGTGAGCAGTTCTTC. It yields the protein CASSLGSSGGSYSEQFF. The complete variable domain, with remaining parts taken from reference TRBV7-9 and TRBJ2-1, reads DTGVSQNPRHKITKRGQNVTFRCDPISEHNRLYWYRQTLGQGPEFLTYFQNEAQLEKSRLLSDRFSAERPKGSFSTLEIQRTEQGDSAMYLCASSLGSSGGSYSEQFFGPGTRLTVL.

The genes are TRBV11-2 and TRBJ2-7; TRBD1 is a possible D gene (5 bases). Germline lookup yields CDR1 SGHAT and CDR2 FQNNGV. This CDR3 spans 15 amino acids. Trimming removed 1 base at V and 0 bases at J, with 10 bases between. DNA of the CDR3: TGTGCCAGCAGCTTAGCATCAGGGCTCTCCTACGAGCAGTACTTC. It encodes CASSLASGLSYEQYF.

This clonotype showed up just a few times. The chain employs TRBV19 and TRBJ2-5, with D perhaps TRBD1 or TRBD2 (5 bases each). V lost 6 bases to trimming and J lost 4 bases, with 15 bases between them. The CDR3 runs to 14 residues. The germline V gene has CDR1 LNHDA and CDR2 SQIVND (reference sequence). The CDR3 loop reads CASSLMGERETQYF. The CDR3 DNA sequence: TGTGCCAGTAGCCTTATGGGGGAACGAGAGACCCAGTACTTC. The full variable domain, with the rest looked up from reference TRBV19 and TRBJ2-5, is DGGITQSPKYLFRKEGQNVTLSCEQNLNHDAMYWYRQDPGQGLRLIYYSQIVNDFQKGDIAEGYSVSREKKESFPLTVTSAQKNPTAFYLCASSLMGERETQYFGPGTRLLVL.

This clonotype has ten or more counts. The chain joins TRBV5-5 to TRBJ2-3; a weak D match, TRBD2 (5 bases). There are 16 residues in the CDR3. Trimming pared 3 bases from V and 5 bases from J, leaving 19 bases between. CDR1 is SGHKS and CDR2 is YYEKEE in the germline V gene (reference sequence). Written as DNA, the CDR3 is TGTGCCAGCAGCTGGGAACCAGATGTCCGGGGAGATACGCAGTATTTT. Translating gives CASSWEPDVRGDTQYF.

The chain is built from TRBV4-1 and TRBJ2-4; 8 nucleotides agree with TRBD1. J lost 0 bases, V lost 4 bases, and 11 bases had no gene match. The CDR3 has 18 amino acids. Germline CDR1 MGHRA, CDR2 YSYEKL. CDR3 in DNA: TGCGCCAGCAGCCTGGGACAGGCAAGAACTCTAGCCAAAAACATTCAGTACTTC. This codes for CASSLGQARTLAKNIQYF.

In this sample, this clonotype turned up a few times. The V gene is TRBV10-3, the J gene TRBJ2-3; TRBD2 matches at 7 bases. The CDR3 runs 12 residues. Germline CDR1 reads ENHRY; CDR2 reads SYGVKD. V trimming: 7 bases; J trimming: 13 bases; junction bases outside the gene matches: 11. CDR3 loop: CAITTETSREYF. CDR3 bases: TGTGCCATCACAACCGAGACTAGCCGGGAGTATTTT.

CDR3: CASSLLPFEHPYEQYF. The DNA for the CDR3 is TGTGCCAGCAGCTTGTTACCCTTTGAACACCCATACGAGCAGTACTTC. This chain uses TRBV12-3 or TRBV12-4 with TRBJ2-7; no reliable D call. CDR3 size: 16 residues. V shed 6 bases and J shed 4 bases, with 22 bases lying between them.

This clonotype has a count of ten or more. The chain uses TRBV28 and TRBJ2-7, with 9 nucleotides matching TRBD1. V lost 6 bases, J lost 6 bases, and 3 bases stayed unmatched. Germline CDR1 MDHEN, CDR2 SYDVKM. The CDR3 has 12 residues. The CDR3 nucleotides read TGTGCCAGCAGACGGACAGGGGTCGAGCAGTACTTC. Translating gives CASRRTGVEQYF.

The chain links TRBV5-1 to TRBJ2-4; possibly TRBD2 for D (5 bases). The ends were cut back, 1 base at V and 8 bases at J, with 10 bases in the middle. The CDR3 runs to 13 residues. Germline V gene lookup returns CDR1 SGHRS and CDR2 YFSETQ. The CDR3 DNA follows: TGCGCCAGCAGCTTGCGCCAGAGGGACATTCAGTACTTC. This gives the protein CASSLRQRDIQYF.

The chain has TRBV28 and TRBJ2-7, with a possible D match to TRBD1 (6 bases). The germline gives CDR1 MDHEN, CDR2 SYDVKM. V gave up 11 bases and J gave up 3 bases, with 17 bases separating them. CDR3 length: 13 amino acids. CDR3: CASAPGHLYEQYF. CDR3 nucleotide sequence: TGTGCCTCCGCTCCGGGACACCTCTACGAGCAGTACTTC.

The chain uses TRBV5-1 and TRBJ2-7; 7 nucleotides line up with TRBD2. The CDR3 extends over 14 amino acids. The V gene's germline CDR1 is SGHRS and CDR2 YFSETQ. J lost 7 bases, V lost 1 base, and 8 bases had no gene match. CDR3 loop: CASSLRTSGVEQYF. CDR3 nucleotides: TGCGCCAGCAGCTTGAGGACTAGTGGGGTGGAGCAGTACTTC.

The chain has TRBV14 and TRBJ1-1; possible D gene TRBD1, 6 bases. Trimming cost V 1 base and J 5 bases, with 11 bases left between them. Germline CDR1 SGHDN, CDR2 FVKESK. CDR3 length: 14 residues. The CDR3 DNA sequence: TGTGCCAGCAGCCAAGGGGGGGCGAGGACTGAAGCTTTCTTT. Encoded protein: CASSQGGARTEAFF.

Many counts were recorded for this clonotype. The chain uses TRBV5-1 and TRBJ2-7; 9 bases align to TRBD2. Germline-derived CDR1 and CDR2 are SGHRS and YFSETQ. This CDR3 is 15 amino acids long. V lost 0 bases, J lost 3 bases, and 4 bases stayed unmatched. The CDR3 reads CASSLEVAGVYEQYF. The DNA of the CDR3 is TGCGCCAGCAGCTTGGAAGTAGCGGGAGTCTACGAGCAGTACTTC.

This chain's CDR3 is CASRLTGPSGFQFF. The CDR3 nucleotides read TGTGCCAGCAGGCTGACGGGTCCTTCCGGATTTCAGTTCTTC. The chain couples TRBV27 to TRBJ2-1; D is unclear. Germline-derived CDR1 and CDR2 are MNHEY and SMNVEV (reference sequence). There are 14 residues in the CDR3. The V gene lost 6 bases and the J gene lost 13 bases, with 22 bases spanning the gap.